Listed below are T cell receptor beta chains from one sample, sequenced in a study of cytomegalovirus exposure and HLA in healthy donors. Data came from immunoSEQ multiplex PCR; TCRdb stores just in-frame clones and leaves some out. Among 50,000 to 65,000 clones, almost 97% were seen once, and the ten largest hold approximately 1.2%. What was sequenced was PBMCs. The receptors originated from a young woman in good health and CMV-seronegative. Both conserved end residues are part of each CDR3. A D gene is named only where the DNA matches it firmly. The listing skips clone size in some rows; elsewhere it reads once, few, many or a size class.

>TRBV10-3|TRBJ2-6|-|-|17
CAIGGAPSSPGANVLTF
TGTGCCATCGGGGGGGCCCCGAGCTCCCCTGGGGCCAACGTCCTGACTTTC
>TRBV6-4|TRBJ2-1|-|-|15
CASSGAPSSYNEQFF
TGTGCCAGCAGTGGGGCACCATCCTCCTACAATGAGCAGTTCTTC
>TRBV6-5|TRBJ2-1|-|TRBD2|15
CASTYGGVNPGKQFF
TGTGCCAGCACCTACGGGGGGGTAAACCCCGGGAAGCAGTTCTTC
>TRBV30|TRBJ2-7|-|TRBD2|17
CAWSPGLAGGHSYEQYF
TGTGCCTGGAGTCCGGGACTAGCGGGAGGCCACTCCTACGAGCAGTACTTC
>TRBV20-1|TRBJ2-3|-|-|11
CSASRVDTQYF
TGCAGTGCTAGCCGCGTAGATACGCAGTATTTT
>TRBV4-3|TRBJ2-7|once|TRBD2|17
CASSQDLAGGSSYEQYF
TGCGCCAGCAGCCAAGATCTTGCGGGGGGGAGCTCCTACGAGCAGTACTTC
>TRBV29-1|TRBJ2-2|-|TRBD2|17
CSAASGTSGRLAGELFF
TGCAGCGCCGCCTCCGGGACTAGCGGGAGATTGGCCGGGGAGCTGTTTTTT
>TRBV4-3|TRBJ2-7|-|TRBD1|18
CASSQENVGDRPTYEQYF
TGCGCCAGCAGCCAAGAAAATGTGGGGGACAGGCCCACCTACGAGCAGTACTTC
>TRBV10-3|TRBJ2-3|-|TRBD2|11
CATHSGGTQYF
TGTGCCACCCATAGCGGGGGTACGCAGTATTTT
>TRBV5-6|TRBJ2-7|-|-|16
CASSLWGTTGTYEQYF
TGTGCCAGCAGCTTGTGGGGCACAACAGGGACCTACGAGCAGTACTTC
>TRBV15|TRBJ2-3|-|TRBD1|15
CATSTPTGSGDTQYF
TGTGCCACCAGCACCCCGACAGGGTCGGGGGATACGCAGTATTTT
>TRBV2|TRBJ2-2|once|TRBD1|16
CARGGRFPSDTGELFF
TGTGCCAGAGGGGGCAGATTCCCAAGCGACACCGGGGAGCTGTTTTTT
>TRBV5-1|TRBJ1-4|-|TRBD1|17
CASSLADRPSTNEKLFF
TGCGCCAGCAGCTTGGCGGACAGGCCGTCAACTAATGAAAAACTGTTTTTT
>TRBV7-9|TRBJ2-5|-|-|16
CASSATGGGYQETQYF
TGTGCCAGCAGCGCCACAGGGGGAGGGTATCAAGAGACCCAGTACTTC
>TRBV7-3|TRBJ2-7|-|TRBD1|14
CDNRPADRVYEQYF
TGTGACAACCGGCCGGCGGACAGGGTATACGAGCAGTACTTC
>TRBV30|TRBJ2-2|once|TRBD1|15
CAWSGPRGRTGELFF
TGTGCCTGGAGTGGGCCCAGGGGGCGCACCGGGGAGCTGTTTTTT
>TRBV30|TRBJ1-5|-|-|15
CAWSEAGATNQPQHF
TGTGCCTGGAGTGAAGCAGGGGCGACTAATCAGCCCCAGCATTTT
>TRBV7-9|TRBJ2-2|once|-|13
CASSLGTPRELFF
TGTGCCAGCAGCTTAGGGACTCCCAGGGAGCTGTTTTTT
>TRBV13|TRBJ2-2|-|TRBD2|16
CASSLGVAGVLGELFF
TGTGCCAGCAGCTTAGGAGTAGCGGGAGTTCTGGGGGAGCTGTTTTTT
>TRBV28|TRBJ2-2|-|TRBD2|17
CASSLGGVAAWGGELFF
TGTGCCAGCAGCCTGGGAGGGGTAGCGGCGTGGGGCGGGGAGCTGTTTTTT
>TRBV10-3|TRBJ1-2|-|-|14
CAITEEGGDYGYTF
TGTGCCATCACCGAGGAGGGGGGGGACTATGGCTACACCTTC
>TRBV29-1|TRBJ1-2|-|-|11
CSVPGRGGYTF
TGCAGCGTCCCCGGCAGGGGCGGCTACACCTTC
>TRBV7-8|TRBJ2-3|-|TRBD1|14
CASRSDRGLDTQYF
TGTGCCAGCAGGTCAGACAGGGGCTTAGATACGCAGTATTTT
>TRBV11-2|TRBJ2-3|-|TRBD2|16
CASSSPTSGRLDTQYF
TGTGCCAGCAGCTCACCCACTAGCGGCCGCTTGGATACGCAGTATTTT
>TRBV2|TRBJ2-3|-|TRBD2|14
CASRVAGYTDTQYF
TGTGCCAGCAGAGTAGCGGGGTACACAGATACGCAGTATTTT
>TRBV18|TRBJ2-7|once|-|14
CASSPAQGYYEQYF
TGTGCCAGCTCACCGGCACAGGGTTATTACGAGCAGTACTTC
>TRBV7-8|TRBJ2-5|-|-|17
CASSLGARGAPPGKQYF
TGTGCCAGCAGCTTAGGGGCCCGTGGTGCCCCGCCGGGGAAGCAGTACTTC
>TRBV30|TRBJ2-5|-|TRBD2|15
CAWSVRQGPGGTQYF
TGTGCCTGGAGTGTACGGCAGGGCCCGGGGGGGACCCAGTACTTC
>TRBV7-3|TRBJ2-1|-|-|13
CASSLIGQHEQFF
TGTGCCAGCAGCTTAATCGGACAGCATGAGCAGTTCTTC
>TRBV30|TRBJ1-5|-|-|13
CAWSKFGGQPQHF
TGTGCCTGGAGCAAATTTGGGGGGCAGCCCCAGCATTTT
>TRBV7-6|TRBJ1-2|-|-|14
CGSTLGGATGGYTF
TGTGGCAGCACCCTCGGAGGGGCGACGGGGGGCTACACCTTC
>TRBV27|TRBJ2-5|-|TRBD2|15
CASSSTSGGQETQYF
TGTGCCAGCAGTTCTACTAGCGGGGGCCAGGAGACCCAGTACTTC
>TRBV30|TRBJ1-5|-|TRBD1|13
CAWTRTGDQPQHF
TGTGCCTGGACGAGGACAGGCGATCAGCCCCAGCATTTT
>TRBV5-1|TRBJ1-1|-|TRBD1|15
CASSLLQGGDTEAFF
TGCGCCAGCAGCTTACTACAGGGGGGGGACACTGAAGCTTTCTTT
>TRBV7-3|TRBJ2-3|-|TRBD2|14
CASSPPGLVDTQYF
TGTGCCAGCAGCCCACCGGGACTAGTGGATACGCAGTATTTT
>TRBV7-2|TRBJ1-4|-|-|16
CASSLGGGFLLRKLFF
TGTGCCAGCAGCTTAGGGGGAGGTTTTCTTCTTCGAAAACTGTTTTTT
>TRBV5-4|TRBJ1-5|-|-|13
CASSLAPNQPQHF
TGTGCCAGCAGCTTGGCCCCTAATCAGCCCCAGCATTTT
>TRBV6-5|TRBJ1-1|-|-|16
CASSYWGSGTRREAFF
TGTGCCAGCAGTTATTGGGGATCGGGGACTCGGCGTGAAGCTTTCTTT
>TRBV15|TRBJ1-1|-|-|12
CATKNPTDEAFF
TGTGCCACGAAGAACCCGACAGATGAAGCTTTCTTT
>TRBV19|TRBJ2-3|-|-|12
CASSPEGDTQYF
TGTGCCAGTAGCCCGGAGGGGGATACGCAGTATTTT
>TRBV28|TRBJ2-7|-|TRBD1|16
CASSLPQDRAPYEQYF
TGTGCCAGCAGTTTACCCCAGGACAGGGCGCCATACGAGCAGTACTTC
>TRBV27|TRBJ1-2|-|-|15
CASRPRGTFNYGYTF
TGTGCCAGCAGGCCGCGAGGGACATTTAACTATGGCTACACCTTC
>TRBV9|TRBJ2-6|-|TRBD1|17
CASSTHGTGSGANVLTF
TGTGCCAGCAGCACTCACGGGACAGGGTCTGGGGCCAACGTCCTGACTTTC
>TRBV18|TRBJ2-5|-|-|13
CASSPGGQETQYF
TGTGCCAGCTCACCAGGGGGGCAAGAGACCCAGTACTTC
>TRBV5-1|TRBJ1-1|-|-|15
CASSLDYVLNTEAFF
TGCGCCAGCAGCTTGGATTATGTCCTGAACACTGAAGCTTTCTTT
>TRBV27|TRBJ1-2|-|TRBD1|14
CASSLGTGAYGYTF
TGTGCCAGCAGTCTCGGGACAGGGGCGTATGGCTACACCTTC
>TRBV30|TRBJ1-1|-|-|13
CAWTWGGNTEAFF
TGTGCCTGGACCTGGGGGGGAAACACTGAAGCTTTCTTT
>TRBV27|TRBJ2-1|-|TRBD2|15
CASSPLAGGPSEQFF
TGTGCCAGCAGTCCCCTAGCGGGAGGGCCTTCTGAGCAGTTCTTC
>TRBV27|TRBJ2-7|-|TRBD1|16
CASSLRATGESYEQYF
TGTGCCAGCAGTTTACGGGCGACAGGGGAATCCTACGAGCAGTACTTC
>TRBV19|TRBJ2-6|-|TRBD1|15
CASSLGQGGANVLTF
TGTGCCAGTAGTCTGGGACAGGGTGGGGCCAACGTCCTGACTTTC
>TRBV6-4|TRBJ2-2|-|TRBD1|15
CASRTGALGTGELFF
TGTGCCAGCCGGACAGGGGCCCTGGGGACCGGGGAGCTGTTTTTT
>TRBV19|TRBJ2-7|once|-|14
CASTLRAGGVEQYF
TGTGCCAGTACCCTGAGGGCAGGTGGGGTCGAGCAGTACTTC